The source of this TCR beta chain is a study of CD8 T cells in Susac syndrome. This clonotype occurred once. It was with random hexamers that 0.5 to 1 ug RNA was reverse transcribed. TCRdb re-called the immunoSEQ multiplex PCR reads through MiXCR, storing one row per CDR3 protein. The table records roughly 150,000 distinct CDR3 sequences, over 95% of them present only once. CDR3 length equals 17 residues. Germline CDR1 LGHDT, CDR2 YNNKEL (reference sequence). Trimming pared 6 bases from V and 2 bases from J, leaving 21 bases between. The sequence was collected from a human donor with multiple sclerosis. The specimen was CD8+ T cells from PBMCs. The chain uses TRBV3-1 and TRBJ2-3, with D unresolved. Written as DNA, the CDR3 is TGTGCCAGCAGTTCTCCCGATCGGTGGCAGGCCACAGATACGCAGTATTTT. Amino acid sequence: CASSSPDRWQATDTQYF.